The clone carrying this T cell receptor (beta chain) was seen ten or more times. The antigen is not known. TCRdb reprocessed the reads via MiXCR and lists one record per CDR3 protein. Here the sample spans over 250,000 distinct CDR3 sequences, around 20% being singletons. The data derive from a study of T cell repertoires in cytomegalovirus infection. Across the study: A matching HLA type, together with CMV infection, was signaled by public TCR beta signatures.

Study-level findings and limits: The ex vivo response was dominated by HLA-C-restricted CMV-specific TCR beta clonotypes.

The CDR3 loop spans 13 amino acids. Looked up from germline, CDR1 is SNHLY and CDR2 is FYNNEI. V gave up 8 bases and J gave up 10 bases; unmatched junction bases: 8. This clonotype was obtained from a human donor in good health (CMV status not recorded). Some clones in this sample may be carry-over from other donors' samples. This material consisted of cultured PBMCs, taken from culture after CMV antigen stimulation. The V call is TRBV2, the J call TRBJ2-7; 13 bases align to TRBD2. DNA of the CDR3: TGTGCCAGCGGGGGGACTAGCGGGGAGAAACAGTACGTC. Amino acids: CASGGTSGEKQYV.